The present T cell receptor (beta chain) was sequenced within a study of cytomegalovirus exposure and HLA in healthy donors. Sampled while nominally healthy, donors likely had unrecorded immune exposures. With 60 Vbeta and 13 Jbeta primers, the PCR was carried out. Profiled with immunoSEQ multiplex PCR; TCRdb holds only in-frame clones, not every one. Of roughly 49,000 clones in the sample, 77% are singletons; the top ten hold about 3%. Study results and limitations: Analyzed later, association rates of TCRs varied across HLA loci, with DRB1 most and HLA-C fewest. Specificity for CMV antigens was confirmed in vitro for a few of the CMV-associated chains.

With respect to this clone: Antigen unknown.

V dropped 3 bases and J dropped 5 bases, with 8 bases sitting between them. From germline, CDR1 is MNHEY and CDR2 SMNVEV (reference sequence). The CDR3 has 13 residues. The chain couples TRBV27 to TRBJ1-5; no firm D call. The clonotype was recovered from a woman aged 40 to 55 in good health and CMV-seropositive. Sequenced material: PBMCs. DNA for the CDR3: TGTGCCAGCAGTTTGGGCAGAGATCAGCCCCAGCATTTT. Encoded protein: CASSLGRDQPQHF.